Given below is one TCR beta chain in context. What it binds is not known. Germline V gives CDR1 SGHRS, CDR2 YFSETQ. V lost 4 bases and J lost 10, with 15 bases in between. CDR3 length equals 13 residues. A split of CD4+ cells into CD45RA+ naive and CD45RA-negative memory subsets was performed. The data derive from a study of shared clonotypes between healthy human individuals. Study background: CD4 naive and CD4 memory each took three plates per donor, while CD8 naive took two and CD8 memory one.

Findings of the study overall: Rarefaction analysis demonstrated incomplete sorted-subset sequencing notwithstanding large depth.

Researchers divided each subset's genomic DNA evenly across several immunoSEQ plates. TCRdb's table, derived via immunoSEQ multiplex PCR, lists solely in-frame clones and lacks some. Among 1,100,000 or so clones listed, approximately 80% were seen once. The chain carries TRBV5-1 and TRBJ2-1, with D perhaps TRBD1 or TRBD2 (7 bases each). Sequenced material: memory CD4+ T cells from PBMCs. Subset denoted: CD45RA-negative fraction. This clonotype was obtained from a young man in good health. Some clones in this sample may be carry-over from other donors' samples. DNA for the CDR3: TGCGCCAGCAGCCTGGGAGGGGGCTTCGAGCAGTTCTTC. Amino acids: CASSLGGGFEQFF. Based on the CDR3 plus reference TRBV5-1 and TRBJ2-1, the full variable domain is KAGVTQTPRYLIKTRGQQVTLSCSPISGHRSVSWYQQTPGQGLQFLFEYFSETQRNKGNFPGRFSGRQFSNSRSEMNVSTLELGDSALYLCASSLGGGFEQFFGPGTRLTVL.